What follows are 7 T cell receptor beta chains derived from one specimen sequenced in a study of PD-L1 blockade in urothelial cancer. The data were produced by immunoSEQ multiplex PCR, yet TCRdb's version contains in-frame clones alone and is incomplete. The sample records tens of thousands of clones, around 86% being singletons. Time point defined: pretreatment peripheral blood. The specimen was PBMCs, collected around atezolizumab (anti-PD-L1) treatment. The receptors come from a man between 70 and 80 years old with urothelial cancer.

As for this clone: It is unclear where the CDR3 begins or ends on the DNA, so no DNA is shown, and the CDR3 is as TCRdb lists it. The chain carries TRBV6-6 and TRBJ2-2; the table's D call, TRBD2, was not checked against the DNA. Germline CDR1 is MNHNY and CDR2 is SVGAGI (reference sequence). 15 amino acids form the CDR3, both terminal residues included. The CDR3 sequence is CASSSSGGPPGELFF.

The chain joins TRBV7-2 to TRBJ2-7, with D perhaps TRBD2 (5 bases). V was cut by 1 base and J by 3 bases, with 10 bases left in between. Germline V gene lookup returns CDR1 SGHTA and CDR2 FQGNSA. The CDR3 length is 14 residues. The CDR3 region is CASSLGRGVYEQYF. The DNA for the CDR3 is TGTGCCAGCAGCTTAGGACGGGGAGTCTACGAGCAGTACTTC.

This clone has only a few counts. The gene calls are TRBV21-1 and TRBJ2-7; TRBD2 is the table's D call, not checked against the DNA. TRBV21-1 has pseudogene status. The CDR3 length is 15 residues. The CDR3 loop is CASSPRTSGRYEQYF. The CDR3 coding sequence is TGTGCCAGCAGCCCCAGGACTAGCGGGAGATACGAGCAGTACTTC.

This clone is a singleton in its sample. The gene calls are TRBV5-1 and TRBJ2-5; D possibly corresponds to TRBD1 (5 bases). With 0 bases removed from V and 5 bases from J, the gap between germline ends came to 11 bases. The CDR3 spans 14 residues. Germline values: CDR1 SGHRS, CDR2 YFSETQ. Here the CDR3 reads CASSLDRLGETQYF. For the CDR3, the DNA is TGCGCCAGCAGCTTGGACAGGTTAGGGGAGACCCAGTACTTC. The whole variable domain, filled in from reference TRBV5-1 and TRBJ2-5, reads KAGVTQTPRYLIKTRGQQVTLSCSPISGHRSVSWYQQTPGQGLQFLFEYFSETQRNKGNFPGRFSGRQFSNSRSEMNVSTLELGDSALYLCASSLDRLGETQYFGPGTRLLVL.

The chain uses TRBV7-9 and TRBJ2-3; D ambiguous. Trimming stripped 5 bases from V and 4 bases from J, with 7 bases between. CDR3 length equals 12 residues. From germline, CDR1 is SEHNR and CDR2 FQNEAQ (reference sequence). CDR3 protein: CASSESADTQYF. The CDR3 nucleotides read TGTGCCAGCAGCGAATCGGCAGATACGCAGTATTTT.

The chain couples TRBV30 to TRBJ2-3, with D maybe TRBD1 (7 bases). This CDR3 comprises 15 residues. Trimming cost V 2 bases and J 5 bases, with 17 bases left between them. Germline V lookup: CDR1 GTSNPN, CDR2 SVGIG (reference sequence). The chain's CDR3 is CAWSWDLPGGDTQYF. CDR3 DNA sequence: TGTGCCTGGAGTTGGGACTTACCAGGGGGAGATACGCAGTATTTT.

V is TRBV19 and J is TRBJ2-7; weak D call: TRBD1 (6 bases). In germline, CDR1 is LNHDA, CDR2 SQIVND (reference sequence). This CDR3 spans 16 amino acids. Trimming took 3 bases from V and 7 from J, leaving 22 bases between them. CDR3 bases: TGTGCCAGTAGTATTGCCCACACAGGGAATCGTGTGGAGCAGTACTTC. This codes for CASSIAHTGNRVEQYF.